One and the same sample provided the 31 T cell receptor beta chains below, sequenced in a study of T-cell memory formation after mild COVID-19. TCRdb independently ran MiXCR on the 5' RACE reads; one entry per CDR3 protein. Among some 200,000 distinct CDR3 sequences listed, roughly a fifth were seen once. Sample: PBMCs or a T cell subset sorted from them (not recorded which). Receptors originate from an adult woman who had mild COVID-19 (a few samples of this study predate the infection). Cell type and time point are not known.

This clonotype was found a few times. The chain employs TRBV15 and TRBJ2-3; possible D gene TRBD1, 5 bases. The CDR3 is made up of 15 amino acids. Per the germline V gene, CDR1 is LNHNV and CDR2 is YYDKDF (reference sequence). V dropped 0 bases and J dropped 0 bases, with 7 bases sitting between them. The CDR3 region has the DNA TGTGCCACCAGCAGAGAGGGGCAGAGCACAGATACGCAGTATTTT. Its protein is CATSREGQSTDTQYF.

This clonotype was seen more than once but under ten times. DNA of the CDR3: TGTGCCAGCAGCTTCGGCAGGGTGAATGAAGCTTTCTTT. Its protein product is CASSFGRVNEAFF. The chain carries TRBV5-6 and TRBJ1-1, with a weak D call TRBD1 (5 bases). The CDR3 is made up of 13 amino acids. Trimming took off 2 bases at V and 7 bases at J, with 12 bases between the two ends. From germline, CDR1 is SGHDT and CDR2 YYEEEE.

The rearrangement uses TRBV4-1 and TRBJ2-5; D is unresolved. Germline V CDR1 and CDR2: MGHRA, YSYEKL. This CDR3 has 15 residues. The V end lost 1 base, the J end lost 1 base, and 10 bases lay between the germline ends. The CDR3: CASSQGGRIQETQYF. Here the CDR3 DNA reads TGCGCCAGCAGCCAAGGTGGACGGATCCAAGAGACCCAGTACTTC.

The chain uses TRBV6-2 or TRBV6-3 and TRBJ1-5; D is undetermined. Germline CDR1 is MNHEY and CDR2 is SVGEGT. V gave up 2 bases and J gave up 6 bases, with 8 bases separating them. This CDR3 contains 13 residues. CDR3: CASSYVGGQPQHF. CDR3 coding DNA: TGTGCCAGCAGTTACGTCGGAGGTCAGCCCCAGCATTTT.

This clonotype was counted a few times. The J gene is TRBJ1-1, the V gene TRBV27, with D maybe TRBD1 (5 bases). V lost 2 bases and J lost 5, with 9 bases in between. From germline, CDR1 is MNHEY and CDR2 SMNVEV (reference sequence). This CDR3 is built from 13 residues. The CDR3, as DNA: TGTGCCAGCAGTTTACAGGGTTGGACTGAAGCTTTCTTT. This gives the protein CASSLQGWTEAFF.

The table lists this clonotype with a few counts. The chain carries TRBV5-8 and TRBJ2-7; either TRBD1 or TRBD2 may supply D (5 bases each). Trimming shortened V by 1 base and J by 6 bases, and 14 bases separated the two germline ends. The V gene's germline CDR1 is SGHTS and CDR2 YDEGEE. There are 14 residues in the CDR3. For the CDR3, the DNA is TGTGCCAGCAGCTTGAGCAGGGAGTATCCCGAGCAGTACTTC. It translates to CASSLSREYPEQYF.

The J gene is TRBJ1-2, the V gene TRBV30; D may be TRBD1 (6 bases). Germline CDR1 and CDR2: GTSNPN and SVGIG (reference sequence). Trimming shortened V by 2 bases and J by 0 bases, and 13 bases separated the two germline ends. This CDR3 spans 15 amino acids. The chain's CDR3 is CAWSTGRGANYGYTF. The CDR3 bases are TGTGCCTGGAGTACAGGGCGAGGAGCTAACTATGGCTACACCTTC.

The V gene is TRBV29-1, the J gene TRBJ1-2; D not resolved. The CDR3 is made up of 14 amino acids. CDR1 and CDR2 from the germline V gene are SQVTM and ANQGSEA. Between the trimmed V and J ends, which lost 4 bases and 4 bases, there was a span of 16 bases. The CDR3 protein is CSVVTTTVRYGYTF. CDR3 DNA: TGCAGCGTTGTAACAACGACGGTTCGCTATGGCTACACCTTC.

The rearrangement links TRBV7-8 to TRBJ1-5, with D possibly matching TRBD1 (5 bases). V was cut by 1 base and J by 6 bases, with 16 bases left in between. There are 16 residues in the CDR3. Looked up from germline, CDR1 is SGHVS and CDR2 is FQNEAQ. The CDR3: CASSLGARGEGQPQHF. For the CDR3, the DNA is TGTGCCAGCAGCTTAGGAGCGAGAGGGGAGGGTCAGCCCCAGCATTTT.

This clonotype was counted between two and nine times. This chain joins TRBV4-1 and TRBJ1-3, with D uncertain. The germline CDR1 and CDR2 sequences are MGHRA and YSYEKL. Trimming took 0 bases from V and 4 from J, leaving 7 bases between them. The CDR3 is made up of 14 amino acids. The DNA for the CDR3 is TGCGCCAGCAGCCAAGATAGGACCGGAAACACCATATATTTT. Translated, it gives CASSQDRTGNTIYF.

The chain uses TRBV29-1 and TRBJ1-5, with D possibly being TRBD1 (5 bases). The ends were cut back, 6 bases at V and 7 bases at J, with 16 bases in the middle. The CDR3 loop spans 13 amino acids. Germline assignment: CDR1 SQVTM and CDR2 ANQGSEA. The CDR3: CSVDSGGGQPQHF. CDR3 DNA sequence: TGCAGCGTAGACAGTGGGGGAGGACAGCCCCAGCATTTT. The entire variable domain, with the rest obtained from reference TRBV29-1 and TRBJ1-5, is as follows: SAVISQKPSRDICQRGTSLTIQCQVDSQVTMMFWYRQQPGQSLTLIATANQGSEATYESGFVIDKFPISRPNLTFSTLTVSNMSPEDSSIYLCSVDSGGGQPQHFGDGTRLSIL.

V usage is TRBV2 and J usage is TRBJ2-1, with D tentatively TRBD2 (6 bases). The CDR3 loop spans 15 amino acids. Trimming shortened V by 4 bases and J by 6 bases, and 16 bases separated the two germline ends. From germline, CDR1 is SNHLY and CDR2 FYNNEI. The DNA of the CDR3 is TGTGCCAGCAGTGTATATGGAGGGACCGGCAATGAGCAGTTCTTC. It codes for CASSVYGGTGNEQFF.

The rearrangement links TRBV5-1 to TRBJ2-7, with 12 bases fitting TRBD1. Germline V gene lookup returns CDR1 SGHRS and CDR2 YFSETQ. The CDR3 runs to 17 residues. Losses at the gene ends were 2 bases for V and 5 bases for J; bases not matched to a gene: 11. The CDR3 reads CASSLGTGGDRGHEQYF. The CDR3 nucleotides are TGCGCCAGCAGCTTAGGGACAGGGGGCGACCGAGGTCACGAGCAGTACTTC.

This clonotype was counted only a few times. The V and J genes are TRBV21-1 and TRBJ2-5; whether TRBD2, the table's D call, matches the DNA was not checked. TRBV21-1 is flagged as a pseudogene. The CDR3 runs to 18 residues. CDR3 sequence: CASSKDEVERLPKETQYF. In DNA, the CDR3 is TGTGCCAGCAGCAAAGATGAGGTGGAGCGACTACCCAAAGAGACCCAGTACTTC.

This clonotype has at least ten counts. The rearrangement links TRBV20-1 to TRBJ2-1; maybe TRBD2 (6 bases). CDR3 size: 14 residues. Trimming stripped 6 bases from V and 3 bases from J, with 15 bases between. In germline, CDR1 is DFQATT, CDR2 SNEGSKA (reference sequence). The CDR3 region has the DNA TGCAGTGCCAAGCGTAGCGGAGACTACAATGAGCAGTTCTTC. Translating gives CSAKRSGDYNEQFF.

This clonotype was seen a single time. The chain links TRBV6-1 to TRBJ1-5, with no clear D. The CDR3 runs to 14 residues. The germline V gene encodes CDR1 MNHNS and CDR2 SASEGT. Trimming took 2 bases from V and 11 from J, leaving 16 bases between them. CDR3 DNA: TGTGCCAGCAGTGAATATGGGGAGGAGATGGCCCAGCATTTT. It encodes CASSEYGEEMAQHF.

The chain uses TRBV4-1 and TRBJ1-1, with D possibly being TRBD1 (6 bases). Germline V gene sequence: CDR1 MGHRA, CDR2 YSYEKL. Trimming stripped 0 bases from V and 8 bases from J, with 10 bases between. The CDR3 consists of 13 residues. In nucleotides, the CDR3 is TGCGCCAGCAGCCAAGATCCGGGGGGCGAAGCTTTCTTT. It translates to CASSQDPGGEAFF.

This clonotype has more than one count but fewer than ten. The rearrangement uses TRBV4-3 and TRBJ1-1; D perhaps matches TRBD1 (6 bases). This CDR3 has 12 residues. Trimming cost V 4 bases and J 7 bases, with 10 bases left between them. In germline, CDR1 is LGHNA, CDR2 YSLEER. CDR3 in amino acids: CASSPTGNEAFF. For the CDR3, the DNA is TGCGCCAGCAGCCCCACAGGGAATGAAGCTTTCTTT.

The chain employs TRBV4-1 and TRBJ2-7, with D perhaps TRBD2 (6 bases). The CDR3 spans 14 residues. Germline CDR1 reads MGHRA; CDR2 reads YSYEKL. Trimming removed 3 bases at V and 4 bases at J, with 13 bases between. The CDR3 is CASSQPGEGYEQYF. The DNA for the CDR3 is TGCGCCAGCAGCCAGCCGGGAGAGGGTTACGAGCAGTACTTC.

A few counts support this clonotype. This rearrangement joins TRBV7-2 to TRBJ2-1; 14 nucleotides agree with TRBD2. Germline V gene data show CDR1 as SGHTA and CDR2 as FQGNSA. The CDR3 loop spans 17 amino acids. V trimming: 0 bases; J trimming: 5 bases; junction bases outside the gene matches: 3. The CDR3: CASSLAGGLAGDNEQFF. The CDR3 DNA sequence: TGTGCCAGCAGCTTAGCGGGGGGACTAGCGGGGGACAATGAGCAGTTCTTC.

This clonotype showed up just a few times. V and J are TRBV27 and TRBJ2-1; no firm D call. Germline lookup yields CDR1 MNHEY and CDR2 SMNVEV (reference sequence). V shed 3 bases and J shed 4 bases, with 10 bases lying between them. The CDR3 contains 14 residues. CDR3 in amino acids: CASSLSGPYNEQFF. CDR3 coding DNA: TGTGCCAGCAGTTTGTCTGGACCTTACAATGAGCAGTTCTTC.

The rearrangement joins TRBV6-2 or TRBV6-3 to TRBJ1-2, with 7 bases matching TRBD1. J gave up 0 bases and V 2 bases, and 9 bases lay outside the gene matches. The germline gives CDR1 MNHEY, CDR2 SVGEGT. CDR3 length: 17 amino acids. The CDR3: CASSYPRGGRPNYGYTF. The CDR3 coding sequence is TGTGCCAGCAGTTACCCTAGAGGGGGCCGGCCTAACTATGGCTACACCTTC.

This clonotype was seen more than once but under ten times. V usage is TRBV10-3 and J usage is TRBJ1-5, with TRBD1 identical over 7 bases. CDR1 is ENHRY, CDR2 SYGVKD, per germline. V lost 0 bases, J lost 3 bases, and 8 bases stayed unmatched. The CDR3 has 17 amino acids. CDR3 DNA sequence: TGTGCCATCAGTGAGTCGGGAGGGGGCGGTCTCAATCAGCCCCAGCATTTT. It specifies CAISESGGGGLNQPQHF.

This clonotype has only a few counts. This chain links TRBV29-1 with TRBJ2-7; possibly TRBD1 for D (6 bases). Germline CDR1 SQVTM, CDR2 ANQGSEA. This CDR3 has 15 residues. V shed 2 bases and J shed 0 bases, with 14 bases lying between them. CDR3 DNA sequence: TGCAGCGTTGAAACCCCAGGGGCCCCCTCCTACGAGCAGTACTTC. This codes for CSVETPGAPSYEQYF.

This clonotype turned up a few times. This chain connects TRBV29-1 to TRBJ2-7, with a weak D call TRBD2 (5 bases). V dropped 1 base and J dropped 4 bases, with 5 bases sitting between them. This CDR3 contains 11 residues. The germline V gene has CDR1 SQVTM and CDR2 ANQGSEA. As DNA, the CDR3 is TGCAGCGTTGAAGGCGGGTACGAGCAGTACTTC. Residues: CSVEGGYEQYF.

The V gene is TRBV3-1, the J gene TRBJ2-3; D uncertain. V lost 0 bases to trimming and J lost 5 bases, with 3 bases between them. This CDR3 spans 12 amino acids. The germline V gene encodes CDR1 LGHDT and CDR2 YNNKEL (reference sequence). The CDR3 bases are TGTGCCAGCAGCCAAGAAGTAGATACGCAGTATTTT. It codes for CASSQEVDTQYF.

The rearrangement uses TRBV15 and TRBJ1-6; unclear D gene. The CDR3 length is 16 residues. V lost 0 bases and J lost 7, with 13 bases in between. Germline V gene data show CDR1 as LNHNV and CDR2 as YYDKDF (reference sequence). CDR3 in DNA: TGTGCCACCAGCAGAGATGCAGGACTTAAAAATTCACCCCTCCACTTT. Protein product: CATSRDAGLKNSPLHF.

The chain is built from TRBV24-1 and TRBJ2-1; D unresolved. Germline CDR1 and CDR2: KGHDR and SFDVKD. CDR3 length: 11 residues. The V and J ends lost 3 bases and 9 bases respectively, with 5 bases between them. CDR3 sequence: CATSDRSEQFF. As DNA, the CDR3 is TGTGCCACCAGTGATAGGAGTGAGCAGTTCTTC.

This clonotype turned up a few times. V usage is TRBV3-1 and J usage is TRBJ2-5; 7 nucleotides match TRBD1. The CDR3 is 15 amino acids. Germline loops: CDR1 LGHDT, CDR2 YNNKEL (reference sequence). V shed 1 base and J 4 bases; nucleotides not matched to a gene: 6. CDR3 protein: CASSQGSTGRETQYF. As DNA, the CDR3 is TGTGCCAGCAGCCAAGGTTCGACAGGGAGAGAGACCCAGTACTTC.

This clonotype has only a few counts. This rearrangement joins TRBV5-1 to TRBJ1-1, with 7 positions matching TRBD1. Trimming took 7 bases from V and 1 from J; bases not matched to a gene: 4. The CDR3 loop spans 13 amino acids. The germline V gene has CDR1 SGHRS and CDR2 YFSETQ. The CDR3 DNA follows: TGCGCCAGCTCAAACAGGGGGAACACTGAAGCTTTCTTT. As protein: CASSNRGNTEAFF.

The CDR3 here is CASSLSWGGEAFF. The CDR3 coding sequence is TGTGCCAGCAGTTTATCGTGGGGGGGTGAAGCTTTCTTT. This chain links TRBV27 with TRBJ1-1, with D possibly being TRBD1 (5 bases). Germline CDR1 is MNHEY and CDR2 is SMNVEV (reference sequence). The germline V and J ends were trimmed by 0 bases and 7 bases, with 9 bases remaining between them. The CDR3 is made up of 13 amino acids.